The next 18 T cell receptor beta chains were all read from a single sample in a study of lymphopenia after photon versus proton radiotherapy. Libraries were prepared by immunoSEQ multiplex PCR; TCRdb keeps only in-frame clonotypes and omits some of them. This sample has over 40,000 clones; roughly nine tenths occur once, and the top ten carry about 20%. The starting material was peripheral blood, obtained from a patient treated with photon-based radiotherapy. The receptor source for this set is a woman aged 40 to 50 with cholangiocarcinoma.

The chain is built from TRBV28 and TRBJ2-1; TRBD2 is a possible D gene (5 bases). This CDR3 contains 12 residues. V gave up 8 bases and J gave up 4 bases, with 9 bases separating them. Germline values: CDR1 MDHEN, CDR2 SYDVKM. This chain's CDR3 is CASDSGYNEQFF. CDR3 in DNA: TGTGCCAGCGATTCGGGGTACAATGAGCAGTTCTTC.

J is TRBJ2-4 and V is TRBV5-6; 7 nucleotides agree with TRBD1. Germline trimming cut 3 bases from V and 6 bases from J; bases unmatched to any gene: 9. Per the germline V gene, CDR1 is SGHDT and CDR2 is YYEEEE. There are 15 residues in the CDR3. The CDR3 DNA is TGTGCCAGCAGCTCCCCCGGGACAGCGTTAAACATTCAGTACTTC. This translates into CASSSPGTALNIQYF.

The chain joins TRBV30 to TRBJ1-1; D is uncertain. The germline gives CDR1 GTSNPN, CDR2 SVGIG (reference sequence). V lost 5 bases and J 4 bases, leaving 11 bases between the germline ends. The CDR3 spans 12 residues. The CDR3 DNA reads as TGTGCCTGGTCTCAATTGGGCACTGAAGCTTTCTTT. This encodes CAWSQLGTEAFF.

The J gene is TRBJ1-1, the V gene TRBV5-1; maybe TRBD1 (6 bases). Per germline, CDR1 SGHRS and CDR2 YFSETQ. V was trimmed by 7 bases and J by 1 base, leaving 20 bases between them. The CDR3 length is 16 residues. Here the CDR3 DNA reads TGCGCCAGCGGTGTAACTACCGGGACAACGAACACTGAAGCTTTCTTT. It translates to CASGVTTGTTNTEAFF.

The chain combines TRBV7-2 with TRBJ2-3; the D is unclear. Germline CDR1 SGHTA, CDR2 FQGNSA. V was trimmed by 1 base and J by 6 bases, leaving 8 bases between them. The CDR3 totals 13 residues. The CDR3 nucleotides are TGTGCCAGCAGCTTAGACGGGTCGGATACGCAGTATTTT. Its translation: CASSLDGSDTQYF.

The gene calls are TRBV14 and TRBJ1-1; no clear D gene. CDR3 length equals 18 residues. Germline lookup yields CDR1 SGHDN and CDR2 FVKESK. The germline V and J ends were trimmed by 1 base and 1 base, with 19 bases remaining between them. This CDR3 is CASSQGRDFGWENTEAFF. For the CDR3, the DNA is TGTGCCAGCAGCCAAGGTCGTGACTTCGGGTGGGAGAACACTGAAGCTTTCTTT.

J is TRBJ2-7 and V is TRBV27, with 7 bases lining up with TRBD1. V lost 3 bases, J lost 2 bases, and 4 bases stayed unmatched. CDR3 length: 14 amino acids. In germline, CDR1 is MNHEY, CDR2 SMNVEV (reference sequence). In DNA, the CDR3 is TGTGCCAGCAGTTTGGGACAGAACGCCTACGAGCAGTACTTC. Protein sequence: CASSLGQNAYEQYF.

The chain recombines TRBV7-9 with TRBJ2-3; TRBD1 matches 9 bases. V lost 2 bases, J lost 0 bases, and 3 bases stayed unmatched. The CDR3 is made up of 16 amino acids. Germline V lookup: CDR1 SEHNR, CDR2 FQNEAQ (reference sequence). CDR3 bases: TGTGCCAGCAGCTTAATGGGACAGGGTAGCACAGATACGCAGTATTTT. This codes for CASSLMGQGSTDTQYF. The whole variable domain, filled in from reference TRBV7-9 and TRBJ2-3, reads DTGVSQNPRHKITKRGQNVTFRCDPISEHNRLYWYRQTLGQGPEFLTYFQNEAQLEKSRLLSDRFSAERPKGSFSTLEIQRTEQGDSAMYLCASSLMGQGSTDTQYFGPGTRLTVL.

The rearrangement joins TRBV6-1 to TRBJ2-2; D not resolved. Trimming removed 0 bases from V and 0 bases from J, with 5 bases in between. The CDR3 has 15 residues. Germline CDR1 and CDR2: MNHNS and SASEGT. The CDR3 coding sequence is TGTGCCAGCAGTGAAGCTCTTGCGAACACCGGGGAGCTGTTTTTT. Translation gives CASSEALANTGELFF.

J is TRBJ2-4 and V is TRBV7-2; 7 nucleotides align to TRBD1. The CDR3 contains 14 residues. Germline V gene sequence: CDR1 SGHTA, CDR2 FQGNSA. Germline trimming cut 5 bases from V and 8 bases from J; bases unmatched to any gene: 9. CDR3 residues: CASSPRTGTYIQYF. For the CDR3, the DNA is TGTGCCAGCAGCCCTCGGACAGGAACGTACATTCAGTACTTC.

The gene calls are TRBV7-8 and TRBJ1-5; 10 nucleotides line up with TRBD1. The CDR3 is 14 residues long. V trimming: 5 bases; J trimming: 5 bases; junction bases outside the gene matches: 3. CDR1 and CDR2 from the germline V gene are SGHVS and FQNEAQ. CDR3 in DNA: TGTGCCAGCAGCGAGGGACAGGGGCATCAGCCCCAGCATTTT. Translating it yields CASSEGQGHQPQHF. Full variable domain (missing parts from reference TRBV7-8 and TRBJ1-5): GAGVSQSPRYKVAKRGQDVALRCDPISGHVSLFWYQQALGQGPEFLTYFQNEAQLDKSGLPSDRFFAERPEGSVSTLKIQRTQQEDSAVYLCASSEGQGHQPQHFGDGTRLSIL.

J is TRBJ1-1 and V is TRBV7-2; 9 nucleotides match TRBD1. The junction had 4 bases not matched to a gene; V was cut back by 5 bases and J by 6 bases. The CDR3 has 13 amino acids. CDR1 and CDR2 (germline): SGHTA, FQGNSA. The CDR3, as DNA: TGTGCCAGCAGCGCACAGGGGGCCGCTGAAGCTTTCTTT. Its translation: CASSAQGAAEAFF. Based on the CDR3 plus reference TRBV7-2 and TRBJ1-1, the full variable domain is GAGVSQSPSNKVTEKGKDVELRCDPISGHTALYWYRQSLGQGLEFLIYFQGNSAPDKSGLPSDRFSAERTGGSVSTLTIQRTQQEDSAVYLCASSAQGAAEAFFGQGTRLTVV.

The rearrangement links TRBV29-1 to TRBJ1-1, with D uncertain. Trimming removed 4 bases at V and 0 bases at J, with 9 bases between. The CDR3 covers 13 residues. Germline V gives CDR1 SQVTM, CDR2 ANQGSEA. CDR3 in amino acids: CSVGRQLNTEAFF. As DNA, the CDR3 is TGCAGCGTTGGCCGGCAGCTGAACACTGAAGCTTTCTTT.

CDR3 bases: TGTGCCAGCAGTGGGACCGGGCCACTTAACTATGGCTACACCTTC. The encoded protein is CASSGTGPLNYGYTF. This chain links TRBV2 with TRBJ1-2, with unresolved D. The CDR3 extends over 15 amino acids. Trimming took off 4 bases at V and 1 base at J, with 13 bases between the two ends. The germline gives CDR1 SNHLY, CDR2 FYNNEI.

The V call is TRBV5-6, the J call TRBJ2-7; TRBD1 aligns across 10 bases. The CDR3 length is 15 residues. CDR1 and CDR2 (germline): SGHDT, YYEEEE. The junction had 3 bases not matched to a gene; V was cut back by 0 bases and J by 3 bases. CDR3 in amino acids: CASSLEGQGYYEQYF. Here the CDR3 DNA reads TGTGCCAGCAGCTTGGAGGGACAGGGGTACTACGAGCAGTACTTC.

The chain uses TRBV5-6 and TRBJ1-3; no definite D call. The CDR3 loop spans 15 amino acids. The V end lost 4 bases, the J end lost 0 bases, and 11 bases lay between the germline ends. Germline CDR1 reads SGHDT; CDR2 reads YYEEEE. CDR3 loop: CASSEYSYSGNTIYF. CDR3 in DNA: TGTGCCAGCAGCGAATACAGCTACTCTGGAAACACCATATATTTT.

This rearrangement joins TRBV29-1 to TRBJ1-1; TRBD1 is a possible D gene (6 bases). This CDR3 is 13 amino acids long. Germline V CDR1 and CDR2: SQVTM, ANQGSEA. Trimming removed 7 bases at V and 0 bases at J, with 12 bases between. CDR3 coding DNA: TGCAGCGCATATGGGACAATGAACACTGAAGCTTTCTTT. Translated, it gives CSAYGTMNTEAFF. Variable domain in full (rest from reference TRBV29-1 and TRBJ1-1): SAVISQKPSRDICQRGTSLTIQCQVDSQVTMMFWYRQQPGQSLTLIATANQGSEATYESGFVIDKFPISRPNLTFSTLTVSNMSPEDSSIYLCSAYGTMNTEAFFGQGTRLTVV.

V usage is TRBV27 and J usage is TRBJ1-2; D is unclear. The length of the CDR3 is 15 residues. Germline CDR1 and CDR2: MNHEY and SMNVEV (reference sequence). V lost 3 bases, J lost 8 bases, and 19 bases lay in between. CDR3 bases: TGTGCCAGCAGTTTCTCTCGACCCGAACTCGGGGGCTACACCTTC. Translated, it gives CASSFSRPELGGYTF.